This T cell receptor (beta chain) appears in the sequencing data of a study of blood T cell repertoires in COVID-19. Study information: There were acute and convalescent COVID-19 samples, and they came from the United States, Italy and Spain. PBMCs, B-cell-depleted T cells, or T cells provided the cDNA or gDNA that made up the material.

In the original analysis: Nucleated cell number was recorded as an estimate derived from reference gene primer amplification. Repertoires were generated with immunoSEQ multiplex PCR, while TCRdb's copy carries only in-frame clones and drops some. V, J and clone size were drawn from that table, and D and trimming were deduced from the DNA. The data show almost 55,000 clones, 86% seen once. With 4 bases removed from V and 3 bases from J, the gap between germline ends came to 17 bases. Per the germline V gene, CDR1 is SGHKS and CDR2 is YYEKEE (reference sequence). The CDR3 totals 15 residues. Material: peripheral blood. J is TRBJ2-7 and V is TRBV5-5, with D maybe TRBD1 (6 bases). This sequence was found in a human donor in a cohort sampled during active COVID-19. DNA of the CDR3: TGTGCCAGCAGCACCAGGGGCAACGGCCACTACGAGCAGTACTTC. This codes for CASSTRGNGHYEQYF. Full variable domain (remainder filled in from reference TRBV5-5 and TRBJ2-7): DAGVTQSPTHLIKTRGQQVTLRCSPISGHKSVSWYQQVLGQGPQFIFQYYEKEERGRGNFPDRFSARQFPNYSSELNVNALLLGDSALYLCASSTRGNGHYEQYFGPGTRLTVT.